The T cell receptor beta chain under discussion was sequenced for a study of cytomegalovirus exposure and HLA in healthy donors. About the research overall: Some 200 million T cells yielded 117 million unique TCR beta sequences in earlier analysis.

PCR used 60 Vbeta primers and 13 Jbeta primers. Original analysis: The count from a later analysis was 70 million to 85 million unique TCR beta chains, about 10 million of them shared. The method was immunoSEQ multiplex PCR; TCRdb's version includes in-frame clones alone and lacks a portion of them. V, J and clone size derive from that table, while D and trimming were established from the DNA sequence. The sample consists of approximately 170,000 clones, around 84% of them appearing once. J gave up 0 bases and V 9 bases, and 3 bases lay outside the gene matches. Germline V CDR1 and CDR2: SNHLY, FYNNEI. This CDR3 region has 14 residues.

The sequenced sample was PBMCs. The chain recombines TRBV2 with TRBJ2-1; TRBD1 matches 9 bases. The receptor's source is a boy younger than 10 in good health and CMV-seronegative. The CDR3 here is CASRDRDSYNEQFF. CDR3 in DNA: TGTGCCAGTCGGGACAGGGACTCCTACAATGAGCAGTTCTTC. Supplemented by reference TRBV2 and TRBJ2-1, the full variable domain reads EPEVTQTPSHQVTQMGQEVILRCVPISNHLYFYWYRQILGQKVEFLVSFYNNEISEKSEIFDDQFSVERPDGSNFTLKIRSTKLEDSAMYFCASRDRDSYNEQFFGPGTRLTVL.